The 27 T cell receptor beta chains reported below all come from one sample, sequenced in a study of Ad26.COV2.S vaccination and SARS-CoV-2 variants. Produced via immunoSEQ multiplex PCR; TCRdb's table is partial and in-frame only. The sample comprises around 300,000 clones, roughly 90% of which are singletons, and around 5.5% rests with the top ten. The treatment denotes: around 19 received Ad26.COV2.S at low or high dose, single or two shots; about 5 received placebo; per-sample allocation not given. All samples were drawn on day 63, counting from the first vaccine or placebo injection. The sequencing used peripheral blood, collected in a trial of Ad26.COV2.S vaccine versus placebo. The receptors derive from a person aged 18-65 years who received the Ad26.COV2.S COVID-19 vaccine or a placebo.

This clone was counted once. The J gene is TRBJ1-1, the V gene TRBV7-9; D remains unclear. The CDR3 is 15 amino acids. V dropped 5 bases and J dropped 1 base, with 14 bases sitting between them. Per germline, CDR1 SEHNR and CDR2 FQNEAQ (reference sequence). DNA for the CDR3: TGTGCCAGCAGCCGAGCCGGGGTCCCGAACACTGAAGCTTTCTTT. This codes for CASSRAGVPNTEAFF. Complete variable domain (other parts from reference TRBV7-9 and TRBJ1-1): DTGVSQNPRHKITKRGQNVTFRCDPISEHNRLYWYRQTLGQGPEFLTYFQNEAQLEKSRLLSDRFSAERPKGSFSTLEIQRTEQGDSAMYLCASSRAGVPNTEAFFGQGTRLTVV.

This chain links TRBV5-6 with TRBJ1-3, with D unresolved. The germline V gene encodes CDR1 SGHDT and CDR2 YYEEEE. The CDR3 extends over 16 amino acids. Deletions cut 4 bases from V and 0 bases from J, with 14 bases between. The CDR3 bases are TGTGCCAGCAGCACGTGGTTCCAAGACTCTGGAAACACCATATATTTT. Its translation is CASSTWFQDSGNTIYF.

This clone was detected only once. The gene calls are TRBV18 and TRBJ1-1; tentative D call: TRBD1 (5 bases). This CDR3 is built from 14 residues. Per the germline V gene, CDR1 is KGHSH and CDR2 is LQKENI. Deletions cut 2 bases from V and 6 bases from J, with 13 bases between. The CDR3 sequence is CASSPRLQAPEAFF. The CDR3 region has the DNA TGTGCCAGCTCACCAAGGTTACAGGCCCCTGAAGCTTTCTTT.

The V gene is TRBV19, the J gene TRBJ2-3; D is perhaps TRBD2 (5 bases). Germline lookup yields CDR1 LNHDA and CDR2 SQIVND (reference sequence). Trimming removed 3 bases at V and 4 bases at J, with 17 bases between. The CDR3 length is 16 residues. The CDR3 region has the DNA TGTGCCAGTAGTATCTCGGGAATAGCTGGGGCAGATACGCAGTATTTT. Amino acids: CASSISGIAGADTQYF.

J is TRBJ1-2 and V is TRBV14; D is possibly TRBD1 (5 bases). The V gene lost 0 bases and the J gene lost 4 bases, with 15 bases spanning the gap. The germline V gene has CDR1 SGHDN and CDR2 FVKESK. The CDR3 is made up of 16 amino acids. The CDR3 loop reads CASSQDYWGSLYGYTF. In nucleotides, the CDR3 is TGTGCCAGCAGCCAAGATTACTGGGGGTCCCTCTATGGCTACACCTTC.

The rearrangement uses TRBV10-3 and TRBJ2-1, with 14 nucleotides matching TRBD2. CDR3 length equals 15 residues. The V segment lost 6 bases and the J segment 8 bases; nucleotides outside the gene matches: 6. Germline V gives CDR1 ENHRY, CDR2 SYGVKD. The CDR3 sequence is CAIREGLAGVDEQFF. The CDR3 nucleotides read TGTGCCATCAGAGAGGGACTAGCGGGAGTGGATGAGCAGTTCTTC.

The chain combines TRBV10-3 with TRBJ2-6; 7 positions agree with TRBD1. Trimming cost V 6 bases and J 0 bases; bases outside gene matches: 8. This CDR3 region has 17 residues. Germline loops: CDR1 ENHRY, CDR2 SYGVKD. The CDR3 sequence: CAIRGTVPSSGANVLTF. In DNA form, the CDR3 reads TGTGCCATCAGGGGGACAGTCCCGAGCTCTGGGGCCAACGTCCTGACTTTC.

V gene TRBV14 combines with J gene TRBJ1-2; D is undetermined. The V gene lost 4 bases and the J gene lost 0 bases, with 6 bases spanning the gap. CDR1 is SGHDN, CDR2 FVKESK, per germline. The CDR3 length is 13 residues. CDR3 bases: TGTGCCAGCAGCCGGGTAGCTAACTATGGCTACACCTTC. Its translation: CASSRVANYGYTF. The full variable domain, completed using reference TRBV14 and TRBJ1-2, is EAGVTQFPSHSVIEKGQTVTLRCDPISGHDNLYWYRRVMGKEIKFLLHFVKESKQDESGMPNNRFLAERTGGTYSTLKVQPAELEDSGVYFCASSRVANYGYTFGSGTRLTVV.

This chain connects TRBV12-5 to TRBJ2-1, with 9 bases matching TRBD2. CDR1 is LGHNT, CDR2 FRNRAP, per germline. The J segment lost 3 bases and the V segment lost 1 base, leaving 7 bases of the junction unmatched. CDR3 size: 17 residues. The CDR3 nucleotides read TGTGCTAGTGGTTTGGGGTCTAGCGGGATGATCTACAATGAGCAGTTCTTC. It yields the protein CASGLGSSGMIYNEQFF.

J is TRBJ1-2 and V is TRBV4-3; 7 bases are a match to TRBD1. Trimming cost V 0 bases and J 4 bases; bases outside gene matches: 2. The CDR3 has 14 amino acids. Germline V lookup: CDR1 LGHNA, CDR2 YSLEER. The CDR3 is CASSQDWDSYGYTF. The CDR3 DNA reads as TGCGCCAGCAGCCAAGATTGGGACAGCTATGGCTACACCTTC.

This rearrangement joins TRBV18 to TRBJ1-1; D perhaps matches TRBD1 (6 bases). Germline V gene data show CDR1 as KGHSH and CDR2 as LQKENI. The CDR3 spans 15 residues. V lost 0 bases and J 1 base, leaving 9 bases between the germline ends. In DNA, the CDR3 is TGTGCCAGCTCACCACCGCAGGGGAGGAACACTGAAGCTTTCTTT. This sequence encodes CASSPPQGRNTEAFF.

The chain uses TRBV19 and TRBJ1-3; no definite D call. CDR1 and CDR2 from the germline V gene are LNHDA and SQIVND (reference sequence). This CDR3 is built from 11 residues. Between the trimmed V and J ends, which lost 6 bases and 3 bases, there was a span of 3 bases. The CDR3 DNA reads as TGTGCCAGTAGCTTTGGAAACACCATATATTTT. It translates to CASSFGNTIYF.

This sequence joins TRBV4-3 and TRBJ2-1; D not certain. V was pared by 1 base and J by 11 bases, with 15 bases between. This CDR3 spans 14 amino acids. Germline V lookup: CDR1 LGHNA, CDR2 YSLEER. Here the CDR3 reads CASSQGQLMPQQFF. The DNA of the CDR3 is TGCGCCAGCAGCCAAGGACAATTGATGCCCCAGCAGTTCTTC.

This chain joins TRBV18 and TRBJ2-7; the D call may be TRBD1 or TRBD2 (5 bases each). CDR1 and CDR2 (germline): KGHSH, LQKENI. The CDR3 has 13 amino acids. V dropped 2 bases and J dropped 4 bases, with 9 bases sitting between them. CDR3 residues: CASSPGDGYEQYF. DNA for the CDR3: TGTGCCAGCTCACCAGGGGACGGTTACGAGCAGTACTTC.

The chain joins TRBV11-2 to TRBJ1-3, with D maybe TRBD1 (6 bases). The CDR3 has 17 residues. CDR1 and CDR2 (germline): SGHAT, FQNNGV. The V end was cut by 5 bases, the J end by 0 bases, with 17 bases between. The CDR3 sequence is CASSQTNRVYSGNTIYF. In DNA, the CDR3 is TGTGCCAGCAGCCAAACCAACAGGGTTTACTCTGGAAACACCATATATTTT. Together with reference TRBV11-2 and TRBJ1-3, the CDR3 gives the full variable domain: EAGVAQSPRYKIIEKRQSVAFWCNPISGHATLYWYQQILGQGPKLLIQFQNNGVVDDSQLPKDRFSAERLKGVDSTLKIQPAKLEDSAVYLCASSQTNRVYSGNTIYFGEGSWLTVV.

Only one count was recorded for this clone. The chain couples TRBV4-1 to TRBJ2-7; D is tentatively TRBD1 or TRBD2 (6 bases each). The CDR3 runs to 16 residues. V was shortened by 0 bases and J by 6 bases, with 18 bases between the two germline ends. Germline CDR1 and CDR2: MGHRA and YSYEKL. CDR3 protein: CASSQEESRGGREQYF. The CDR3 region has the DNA TGCGCCAGCAGCCAAGAGGAGAGCAGGGGAGGTCGCGAGCAGTACTTC.

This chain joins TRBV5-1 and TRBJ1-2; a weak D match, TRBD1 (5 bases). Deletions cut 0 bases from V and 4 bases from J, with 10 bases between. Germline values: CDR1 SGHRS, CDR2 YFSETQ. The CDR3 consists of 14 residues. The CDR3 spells CASSLGQPIYGYTF. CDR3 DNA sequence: TGCGCCAGCAGCTTGGGACAGCCAATCTATGGCTACACCTTC.

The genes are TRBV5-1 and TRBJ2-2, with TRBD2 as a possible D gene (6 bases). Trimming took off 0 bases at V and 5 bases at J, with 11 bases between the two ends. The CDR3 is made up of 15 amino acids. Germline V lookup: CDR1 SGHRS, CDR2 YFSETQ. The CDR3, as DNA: TGCGCCAGCAGCTTGGTTAGCGGACCAACCGGGGAGCTGTTTTTT. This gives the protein CASSLVSGPTGELFF.

The CDR3: CASSQDFYAVSRARSTDTQYF. DNA of the CDR3: TGTGCCAGCAGCCAAGATTTTTATGCGGTTTCCCGGGCCAGAAGCACAGATACGCAGTATTTT. The V and J genes are TRBV14 and TRBJ2-3; D is unclear. Looked up from germline, CDR1 is SGHDN and CDR2 is FVKESK. Trimming stripped 0 bases from V and 0 bases from J, with 25 bases between. This CDR3 has 21 amino acids.

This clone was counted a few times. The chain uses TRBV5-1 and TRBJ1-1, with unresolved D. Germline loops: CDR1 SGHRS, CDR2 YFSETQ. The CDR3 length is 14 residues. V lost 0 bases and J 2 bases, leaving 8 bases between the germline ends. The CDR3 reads CASSLGDINTEAFF. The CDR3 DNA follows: TGCGCCAGCAGCTTGGGGGATATTAACACTGAAGCTTTCTTT.

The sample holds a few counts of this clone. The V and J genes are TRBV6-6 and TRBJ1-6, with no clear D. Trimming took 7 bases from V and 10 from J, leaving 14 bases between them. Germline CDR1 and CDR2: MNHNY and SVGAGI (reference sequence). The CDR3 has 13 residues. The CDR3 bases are TGTGCCAGCAAAATACAAGACGAATCACCCCTCCACTTT. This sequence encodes CASKIQDESPLHF.

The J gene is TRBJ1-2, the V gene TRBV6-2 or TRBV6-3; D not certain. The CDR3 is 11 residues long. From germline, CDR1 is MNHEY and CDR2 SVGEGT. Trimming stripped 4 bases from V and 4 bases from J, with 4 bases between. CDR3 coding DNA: TGTGCCAGCAGTTGGGTCTATGGCTACACCTTC. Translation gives CASSWVYGYTF.

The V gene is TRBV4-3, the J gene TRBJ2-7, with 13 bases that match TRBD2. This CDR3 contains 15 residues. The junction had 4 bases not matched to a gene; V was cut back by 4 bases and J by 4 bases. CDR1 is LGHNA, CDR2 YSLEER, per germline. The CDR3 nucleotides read TGCGCCAGCAGCCTCGGACTAGCGGGGGCTTACGAGCAGTACTTC. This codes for CASSLGLAGAYEQYF.

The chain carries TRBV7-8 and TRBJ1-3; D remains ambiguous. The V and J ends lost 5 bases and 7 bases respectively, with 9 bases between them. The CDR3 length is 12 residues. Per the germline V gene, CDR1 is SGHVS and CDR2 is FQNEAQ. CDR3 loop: CASSPLGNTIYF. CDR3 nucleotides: TGTGCCAGCAGCCCCCTGGGTAACACCATATATTTT.

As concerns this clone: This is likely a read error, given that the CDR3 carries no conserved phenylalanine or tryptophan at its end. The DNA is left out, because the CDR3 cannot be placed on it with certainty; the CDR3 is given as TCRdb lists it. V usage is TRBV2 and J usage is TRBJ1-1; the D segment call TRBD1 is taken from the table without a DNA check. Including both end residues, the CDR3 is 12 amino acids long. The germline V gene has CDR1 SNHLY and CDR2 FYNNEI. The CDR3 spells CASTLTGQELYA.

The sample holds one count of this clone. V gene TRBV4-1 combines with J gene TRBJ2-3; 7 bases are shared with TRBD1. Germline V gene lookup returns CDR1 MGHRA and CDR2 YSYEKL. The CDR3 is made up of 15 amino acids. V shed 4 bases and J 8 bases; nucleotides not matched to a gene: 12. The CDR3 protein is CASSPAAASGGTQYF. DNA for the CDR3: TGCGCCAGCAGCCCAGCGGCCGCCTCAGGGGGTACGCAGTATTTT.

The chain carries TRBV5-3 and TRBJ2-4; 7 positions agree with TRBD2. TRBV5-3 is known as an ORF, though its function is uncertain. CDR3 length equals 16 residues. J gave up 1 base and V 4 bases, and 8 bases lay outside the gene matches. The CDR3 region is CARSPNLAAAKNIQYF. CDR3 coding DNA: TGTGCCAGAAGCCCAAACCTAGCGGCGGCCAAAAACATTCAGTACTTC.